This T cell receptor (beta chain) is from a study of neoadjuvant anti-PD-1 for oral cavity cancer. In the study overall: Patients without progression got a fourth dose around day 43.

This clone has only a few counts. Time point: after neoadjuvant nivolumab, at surgical resection. Patients had newly diagnosed, untreated stage II-IVA oral cavity squamous cell carcinoma. The repertoire was sequenced with immunoSEQ multiplex PCR; TCRdb's copy has only in-frame clones and lacks some. Of around 67,000 clones detected, 86% appear once; the ten largest clones hold around 2.7%. The specimen was PBMCs, collected after nivolumab (anti-PD-1) treatment. This sequence was found in a person aged 35 to 85 with oral cavity squamous cell carcinoma.

CDR3 sequence (DNA): TGCGCCAGCAGCCGCACCGGGACAGGGCGCTCTGGGGCCAACGTCCTGACTTTC. Translated, it gives CASSRTGTGRSGANVLTF. This chain joins TRBV4-1 and TRBJ2-6, with 9 nucleotides matching TRBD1. This CDR3 is built from 18 residues. Germline CDR1 and CDR2: MGHRA and YSYEKL. Trimming removed 4 bases from V and 0 bases from J; junction bases left unmatched: 7.